What follows are 22 T cell receptor beta chains derived from one specimen sequenced in a study of early T cells in non-severe SARS-CoV-2 infection. One entry per CDR3 protein results from TCRdb running MiXCR on the 5' RACE reads. The sample has approximately 70,000 distinct CDR3 sequences, around 4.2% seen once; the top ten hold under 4%. This material consisted of whole blood, taken at baseline. Receptor source: an adult who was a healthcare worker with PCR-confirmed SARS-CoV-2 infection or an uninfected control (not recorded which). The donor label of this sample is uncertain.

The chain uses TRBV7-9 and TRBJ1-5; tentative D call: TRBD1 (5 bases). CDR1 SEHNR and CDR2 FQNEAQ come from the germline V gene (reference sequence). Trimming cost V 5 bases and J 3 bases, with 17 bases left between them. This CDR3 is 16 amino acids long. CDR3 sequence: CASSHGGVIDNQPQHF. Written as DNA, the CDR3 is TGTGCCAGCAGCCATGGGGGGGTTATTGACAATCAGCCCCAGCATTTT.

This clonotype has only a few counts. The chain has TRBV11-2 and TRBJ2-1; D tentatively fits TRBD1 or TRBD2 (5 bases each). Trimming cost V 6 bases and J 8 bases, with 11 bases left between them. CDR3 length: 12 amino acids. CDR1 is SGHAT and CDR2 is FQNNGV in the germline V gene. The CDR3 reads CASRARGDEQFF. Here the CDR3 DNA reads TGTGCCAGCAGAGCGAGGGGCGATGAGCAGTTCTTC.

This clonotype turned up a few times. The chain employs TRBV10-2 and TRBJ2-7; 16 bases map to TRBD2. J was trimmed by 5 bases and V by 7 bases; bases with no gene match: 11. In germline, CDR1 is WSHSY, CDR2 SAAADI. The CDR3 extends over 17 amino acids. CDR3 in DNA: TGCGCCAGCACCCCTGATTCGGGACTAGCGGGGGGGAACGAGCAGTACTTC. Amino acids: CASTPDSGLAGGNEQYF.

The CDR3 is CASSQDGGFSYEQYF. In DNA form, the CDR3 reads TGTGCCAGCAGCCAAGACGGGGGGTTCTCCTACGAGCAGTACTTC. The genes are TRBV3-1 and TRBJ2-7, with 7 bases lining up with TRBD2. Losses at the gene ends were 0 bases for V and 0 bases for J; bases not matched to a gene: 2. Germline V gene sequence: CDR1 LGHDT, CDR2 YNNKEL (reference sequence). CDR3 length: 15 residues.

There are many counts of this clonotype. V and J are TRBV20-1 and TRBJ1-5; D possibly corresponds to TRBD1 (5 bases). CDR3 length: 16 residues. Between the trimmed V and J ends, which lost 1 base and 0 bases, there was a span of 13 bases. CDR1 and CDR2 (germline): DFQATT, SNEGSKA (reference sequence). The CDR3 sequence is CSARGVQEGSNQPQHF. CDR3 nucleotide sequence: TGCAGTGCTAGAGGGGTACAGGAAGGTAGCAATCAGCCCCAGCATTTT.

V gene TRBV7-8 combines with J gene TRBJ2-2; the match to TRBD1 covers 10 bases. Losses at the gene ends were 5 bases for V and 6 bases for J; bases not matched to a gene: 9. The CDR3 runs to 16 residues. Germline V gene lookup returns CDR1 SGHVS and CDR2 FQNEAQ. CDR3 coding DNA: TGTGCCAGCAGCCTCGGACAGGGGGTAACTCCCGGGGAGCTGTTTTTT. Translating gives CASSLGQGVTPGELFF.

Ten or more counts support this clonotype. This chain links TRBV18 with TRBJ1-1; D call uncertain. The CDR3 spans 15 residues. Trimming stripped 4 bases from V and 1 base from J, with 13 bases between. Germline-derived CDR1 and CDR2 are KGHSH and LQKENI. Here the CDR3 reads CASSQQAFKNTEAFF. The CDR3 DNA is TGTGCCAGCTCACAGCAGGCCTTTAAGAACACTGAAGCTTTCTTT.

The gene calls are TRBV7-9 and TRBJ2-5, with no clear D. V was shortened by 1 base and J by 7 bases, with 4 bases between the two germline ends. The CDR3 is made up of 11 amino acids. The germline gives CDR1 SEHNR, CDR2 FQNEAQ (reference sequence). The CDR3 reads CASSLEATQYF. CDR3 in DNA: TGTGCCAGCAGCTTAGAGGCGACCCAGTACTTC.

This clonotype was observed a handful of times. The CDR3 bases are TGTGCCAGTAGTATAACACGGGGACAGGGTTTTGGCTACACCTTC. This translates into CASSITRGQGFGYTF. This chain connects TRBV19 to TRBJ1-2; 9 bases match TRBD1. Trimming at V came to 2 bases and at J to 7 bases, leaving 8 bases not matched to a gene. Germline V lookup: CDR1 LNHDA, CDR2 SQIVND (reference sequence). The CDR3 is 15 amino acids. Full variable domain (missing parts from reference TRBV19 and TRBJ1-2): DGGITQSPKYLFRKEGQNVTLSCEQNLNHDAMYWYRQDPGQGLRLIYYSQIVNDFQKGDIAEGYSVSREKKESFPLTVTSAQKNPTAFYLCASSITRGQGFGYTFGSGTRLTVV.

J is TRBJ1-6 and V is TRBV28; a possible D gene is TRBD1 (6 bases). The CDR3 extends over 15 amino acids. Germline V lookup: CDR1 MDHEN, CDR2 SYDVKM. The germline V and J ends were trimmed by 7 bases and 5 bases, with 15 bases remaining between them. In nucleotides, the CDR3 is TGTGCCAGCATTCCTTTGACAGGAAATAATTCACCCCTCCACTTT. Translation: CASIPLTGNNSPLHF.

This clonotype was picked up a small number of times. DNA of the CDR3: TGTGCCAGCTCACAGAGGACCGATCAGCCCCAGCATTTT. This encodes CASSQRTDQPQHF. The rearrangement links TRBV18 to TRBJ1-5; D is uncertain. The CDR3 is made up of 13 amino acids. Germline V lookup: CDR1 KGHSH, CDR2 LQKENI. Trimming stripped 4 bases from V and 5 bases from J, with 9 bases between.

This clonotype was counted only a few times. This chain joins TRBV3-1 and TRBJ2-7; 12 positions agree with TRBD2. There are 15 residues in the CDR3. Germline values: CDR1 LGHDT, CDR2 YNNKEL (reference sequence). The V gene end was trimmed by 4 bases and the J gene end by 4 bases; junction bases not matched to a gene: 5. The CDR3 coding sequence is TGTGCCAGCAGCCCGACCGGGACTAGCGGGTACGAGCAGTACTTC. This gives the protein CASSPTGTSGYEQYF.

In its sample, this clonotype was seen many times. This chain joins TRBV11-2 and TRBJ1-2; no definite D call. Germline V gene sequence: CDR1 SGHAT, CDR2 FQNNGV. V was trimmed by 5 bases and J by 5 bases, leaving 15 bases between them. The CDR3 is made up of 14 amino acids. The CDR3 loop is CASSPGGLYYGYTF. In DNA form, the CDR3 reads TGTGCCAGCAGCCCCGGTGGGCTATATTATGGCTACACCTTC. Complete variable domain (other parts from reference TRBV11-2 and TRBJ1-2): EAGVAQSPRYKIIEKRQSVAFWCNPISGHATLYWYQQILGQGPKLLIQFQNNGVVDDSQLPKDRFSAERLKGVDSTLKIQPAKLEDSAVYLCASSPGGLYYGYTFGSGTRLTVV.

On this clonotype: A much larger clone differs from this one at a single base, so this may be a read error. CDR3 nucleotide sequence: TGCAGTGCTCTCTCGGGGAATCAGTCCCAGCATTTT. Its translation is CSALSGNQSQHF. The chain uses TRBV20-1 and TRBJ1-5, with D hard to call. CDR3 size: 12 residues. Germline V gives CDR1 DFQATT, CDR2 SNEGSKA (reference sequence).

This clonotype came up a few times. This rearrangement joins TRBV10-2 to TRBJ2-2, with D hard to call. V lost 5 bases and J lost 1, with 14 bases in between. The germline gives CDR1 WSHSY, CDR2 SAAADI. CDR3 size: 16 residues. CDR3 residues: CASSPQPLKNTGELFF. CDR3 nucleotide sequence: TGCGCCAGCAGTCCACAGCCGCTTAAGAACACCGGGGAGCTGTTTTTT.

The chain joins TRBV4-3 to TRBJ2-7; a possible D gene is TRBD1 (5 bases). Trimming cost V 1 base and J 2 bases, with 15 bases left between them. Looked up from germline, CDR1 is LGHNA and CDR2 is YSLEER. The CDR3 is 16 amino acids. CDR3 region: CASSQGYGQGPYEQYF. Written as DNA, the CDR3 is TGCGCCAGCAGCCAAGGGTACGGGCAGGGCCCCTACGAGCAGTACTTC.

The gene calls are TRBV10-1 and TRBJ2-2, with no clear D. The CDR3 has 16 amino acids. CDR1 and CDR2 (germline): WNHNN, SYGVQD (reference sequence). With 4 bases removed from V and 0 bases from J, the gap between germline ends came to 12 bases. The CDR3 DNA reads TGCGCCAGCAGTGCCCTTAGATATTCGAACACCGGGGAGCTGTTTTTT. Protein product: CASSALRYSNTGELFF.

At least ten counts were recorded for this clonotype. The chain uses TRBV7-9 and TRBJ1-1; D is uncertain. The CDR3 has 10 amino acids. The V end was cut by 11 bases, the J end by 8 bases, with 12 bases between. Germline V CDR1 and CDR2: SEHNR, FQNEAQ (reference sequence). DNA of the CDR3: TGTGCCCTCGGAGGAGGGGAAGCTTTCTTT. Translated, it gives CALGGGEAFF. Looking up the rest from reference TRBV7-9 and TRBJ1-1 gives the full variable domain: DTGVSQNPRHKITKRGQNVTFRCDPISEHNRLYWYRQTLGQGPEFLTYFQNEAQLEKSRLLSDRFSAERPKGSFSTLEIQRTEQGDSAMYLCALGGGEAFFGQGTRLTVV.

This clonotype was counted between two and nine times. This sequence joins TRBV5-1 and TRBJ1-1; D not certain. The CDR3 has 13 amino acids. Per germline, CDR1 SGHRS and CDR2 YFSETQ. V was trimmed by 1 base and J by 7 bases, leaving 11 bases between them. CDR3 coding DNA: TGCGCCAGCAGCTTGCAGGCTGGTATTGAAGCTTTCTTT. Its translation: CASSLQAGIEAFF. Full variable domain (remainder filled in from reference TRBV5-1 and TRBJ1-1): KAGVTQTPRYLIKTRGQQVTLSCSPISGHRSVSWYQQTPGQGLQFLFEYFSETQRNKGNFPGRFSGRQFSNSRSEMNVSTLELGDSALYLCASSLQAGIEAFFGQGTRLTVV.

The sample holds many counts of this clonotype. The chain employs TRBV6-2 or TRBV6-3 and TRBJ1-1; 7 bases fit TRBD1. The CDR3 has 14 residues. Unmatched junction bases numbered 6, after V lost 4 bases and J lost 4 bases. Germline assignment: CDR1 MNHEY and CDR2 SVGEGT. CDR3 sequence (DNA): TGTGCCAGCAGTTCGGCAGGGGGAGGCACTGAAGCTTTCTTT. It translates to CASSSAGGGTEAFF.

This clonotype was counted ten times or more. The V gene is TRBV9, the J gene TRBJ2-1, with D possibly matching TRBD2 (5 bases). The V end lost 0 bases, the J end lost 4 bases, and 11 bases lay between the germline ends. CDR1 and CDR2 (germline): SGDLS, YYNGEE. CDR3 length: 15 residues. The CDR3 nucleotides read TGTGCCAGCAGCGTAGTGGTGGGAGCTTACAATGAGCAGTTCTTC. This codes for CASSVVVGAYNEQFF. Looking up the rest from reference TRBV9 and TRBJ2-1 gives the full variable domain: DSGVTQTPKHLITATGQRVTLRCSPRSGDLSVYWYQQSLDQGLQFLIQYYNGEERAKGNILERFSAQQFPDLHSELNLSSLELGDSALYFCASSVVVGAYNEQFFGPGTRLTVL.

This clonotype came up many times. This chain links TRBV7-3 with TRBJ2-2, with 11 bases identical to TRBD1. Trimming cost V 5 bases and J 5 bases; bases outside gene matches: 1. The CDR3 has 14 amino acids. Germline-derived CDR1 and CDR2 are SGHTA and FQGTGA. The CDR3 reads CASSRDRGTGELFF. The CDR3 DNA is TGTGCCAGCAGCAGGGACAGGGGGACCGGGGAGCTGTTTTTT.